This T cell receptor (beta chain) was sequenced for a study of PD-1 blockade in classical Hodgkin lymphoma. Study-wide context: Every 2 weeks, patients got 3 mg/kg intravenous nivolumab.

Only in-frame clones appear in the TCRdb table, and some are missing; sequencing was by immunoSEQ multiplex PCR. The sample includes roughly 140,000 clones, about four fifths of them seen just once. The CDR3 totals 17 residues. CDR1 LGHNA and CDR2 YSLEER come from the germline V gene. V dropped 2 bases and J dropped 6; count of bases not matched to a gene: 14. Study outcomes and limitations: Partial responders and progressors had significantly lower baseline TCR diversity. Relative to healthy donors, newly diagnosed patients reportedly had lower baseline TCR diversity, which was reported as lower still in relapsed/refractory patients.

Turning to this clone: Its target is not known.

Each and every patient relapsed after autologous stem cell transplantation, and patients got differing brentuximab vedotin exposure. This specimen consisted of peripheral blood mononuclear cells (PBMCs), obtained before the second cycle of nivolumab. This receptor was taken from a human donor with classical Hodgkin lymphoma. V gene TRBV4-3 combines with J gene TRBJ2-7; 9 nucleotides match TRBD1. Here the CDR3 DNA reads TGCGCCAGCAGCCAACTTTTCTCCGGGACAGGGTTTAGCGAGCAGTACTTC. It encodes CASSQLFSGTGFSEQYF.